This T cell receptor (beta chain) was captured by sequencing in a study of Tregs in tolerant kidney transplant recipients (dated by TCRdb to between 2017 and 2020). In the study overall: Related donors were used in the transplants with nonmyeloablative bone marrow transplantation, and mixed chimerism was transient in the human trials. Before combined kidney and bone marrow transplantation, this study identified donor-specific regulatory T cells using TCRbeta sequencing and then followed those same cells after transplant. Study-wide conclusions, independent of this receptor: Biological reproducibility was not examined directly, but technical replication error appeared to be minimal. Because only a small number of patients were included, the study had limitations, and the results will need to be validated in larger populations as well as under other immunosuppression protocols. Donor-specific Treg expansion exceeded global Treg expansion in tolerant patients, suggesting antigen-driven rather than nonspecific expansion. For some patients, the PCR primers changed as time went on, which meant samples from those patients could not be compared with one another at the nucleotide level. Expanding Tregs with activated donor B cells appeared to identify the most biologically relevant and donor-specific TCRbeta repertoire.

In regard to this clone: The antigen this receptor binds is unknown. No quality values exist for individual bases; no much larger clone is one base distant.

For TCRbeta CDR3 sequencing, genomic DNA was extracted from sorted cells using the QIAGEN DNeasy Blood and Tissue Kit. High-throughput TCRbeta CDR3 sequencing was carried out commercially through immunoSEQ, with PCR amplification with bias correction and internal controls included. From the authors' description of their analysis: Unique productive TCRbeta sequences were defined by CDR3 nucleotide sequence where primers matched, otherwise by CDR3 amino acid sequence with Vbeta and Jbeta genes. Sorting error was corrected by removing sequences shared between sorted populations at a frequency ratio of 2:1 or less, and the remaining shared sequences were assigned to the higher population. Sequences were defined as donor-reactive when expanded at least 5-fold in CFSE-low cells versus unstimulated cells and present at a frequency of at least 0.01% in CFSE-low cells. Repertoire divergence was quantified by Jensen-Shannon divergence calculated from the top 100 TCRbeta sequences ranked by frequency. For samples with multiple sequencing runs, sorting error was corrected in each run separately before the runs were combined. TCRdb retrieved this table from immuneACCESS and kept in-frame rearrangements only. Not all clones are present; in checked studies, unresolved V genes account for under half, and no reason is known for the remainder. V and J calls and clone size are copied from that table; D and trimming were computed from the DNA. Within this sample are under 80,000 clones, with 70% to 90% of them counted one time only. The ten most abundant clones make up 2.1% of the sample.

The intended sense of this specimen's time point label: blood sample drawn before combined kidney and bone marrow transplant. Thawed PBMCs were FACS-sorted into unstimulated Tregs (CD4+CD25+CD127-), CD4+ non-Tregs (CD4+CD25-), CD4 cells and CD8 cells. Prior to Treg sorting, thawed PBMCs were rested overnight with about 190 IU/ml IL-2 at 37 degrees C. The patients were a few recipients of combined kidney and bone marrow transplants from the ITN036ST trial, and samples were available only from these trial subjects. Healthy control blood was processed by Ficoll density gradient to PBMCs and cryopreserved; patient PBMCs were collected before and after transplant. There are 16 amino acids in the CDR3, from cysteine to phenylalanine inclusive. Only the CDR3 portion is preserved as DNA: 48 bases, with reading frame beginning at the first base. According to the germline V gene, CDR1 reads LGHNA and CDR2 reads YNFKEQ. V and J are trimmed by 2 bases and 8 bases, and the gene matches miss 12 bases of the junction.

The chain uses TRBV4-2 and TRBJ1-2, with 9 central nucleotides matching TRBD1. This sequence originates from a human donor who received a combined kidney and bone marrow transplant. Source: Tregs from blood, taken before the transplant. The DNA reads TGTGCCAGCAGCCAAATTGTAACAGGGGGCCGTGGGGGCTACACCTTC. Translated, this is CASSQIVTGGRGGYTF.